Below are 6 T cell receptor beta chains sequenced from a single sample in a study of PD-1 blockade in classical Hodgkin lymphoma. Each patient's relapse followed autologous stem cell transplantation, and brentuximab vedotin exposure varied. Sequencing used immunoSEQ multiplex PCR; TCRdb keeps in-frame clones, though not all of them. The sample shows roughly 41,000 clones, 88% of them seen only once. This sample comprised peripheral blood mononuclear cells (PBMCs), obtained before the second cycle of nivolumab. These receptors came from a human donor with classical Hodgkin lymphoma.

The chain employs TRBV12-5 and TRBJ2-7, with D possibly being TRBD2 (7 bases). The CDR3 loop spans 18 amino acids. Looked up from germline, CDR1 is LGHNT and CDR2 is FRNRAP. With 6 bases removed from V and 2 bases from J, the gap between germline ends came to 26 bases. The DNA for the CDR3 is TGTGCTAGTGGCAATTTTGGGGGCGGGGGCTCCAGAGCCTACGAGCAGTACTTC. As protein: CASGNFGGGGSRAYEQYF.

This clone was recorded once. The chain links TRBV7-9 to TRBJ2-3; 10 nucleotides agree with TRBD1. The J segment lost 8 bases and the V segment lost 5 bases, leaving 10 bases of the junction unmatched. This CDR3 spans 15 amino acids. CDR1 and CDR2 from the germline V gene are SEHNR and FQNEAQ (reference sequence). CDR3 bases: TGTGCCAGCAGCCTAACCGGGACAGGGGAAGCTACGCAGTATTTT. It encodes CASSLTGTGEATQYF.

The chain recombines TRBV4-1 with TRBJ2-3, with D perhaps matching TRBD1 or TRBD2 (5 bases each). CDR3 length equals 14 residues. Germline lookup yields CDR1 MGHRA and CDR2 YSYEKL. V lost 5 bases, J lost 3 bases, and 12 bases lay in between. The CDR3 nucleotides read TGCGCCAGCAGCGCTCCGGGACCAACAGATACGCAGTATTTT. Its protein product is CASSAPGPTDTQYF.

This chain links TRBV29-1 with TRBJ2-4; D gene uncertain. The CDR3 covers 14 residues. Germline-derived CDR1 and CDR2 are SQVTM and ANQGSEA. V dropped 2 bases and J dropped 0 bases, with 8 bases sitting between them. This CDR3 reads CSVETRLAKNIQYF. The CDR3 DNA is TGCAGCGTTGAAACGAGACTAGCCAAAAACATTCAGTACTTC.

The chain employs TRBV19 and TRBJ2-1; the match to TRBD2 covers 7 bases. CDR3 length: 15 amino acids. J lost 2 bases, V lost 6 bases, and 7 bases had no gene match. The germline V gene encodes CDR1 LNHDA and CDR2 SQIVND (reference sequence). In DNA, the CDR3 is TGTGCCAGTAGACATACTAGCGTCCCCTACAATGAGCAGTTCTTC. It translates to CASRHTSVPYNEQFF.

The chain has TRBV9 and TRBJ1-5, with TRBD1 as a possible D gene (5 bases). Germline V gives CDR1 SGDLS, CDR2 YYNGEE. With 4 bases removed from V and 1 base from J, the gap between germline ends came to 15 bases. There are 16 residues in the CDR3. The CDR3 DNA reads as TGTGCCAGCAGCAGAGGGGTGCAGGGCAGCAATCAGCCCCAGCATTTT. Its translation: CASSRGVQGSNQPQHF.